Presented here are 11 T cell receptor beta chains from one specimen sequenced in a study of blood T cell repertoires in COVID-19. Generated by immunoSEQ multiplex PCR, the TCRdb table keeps only in-frame clones and is missing some. Of about 210,000 clones in the sample, about 86% were seen once. Sequencing was carried out using PBMCs or T cells enriched from blood (not recorded which). Source of these receptors: a woman aged 50 to 65 with acute COVID-19.

This clone was observed a handful of times. The rearrangement joins TRBV27 to TRBJ1-1; a possible D gene is TRBD1 (5 bases). CDR3 length: 14 amino acids. V was pared by 9 bases and J by 0 bases, with 14 bases between. From germline, CDR1 is MNHEY and CDR2 SMNVEV (reference sequence). As DNA, the CDR3 is TGTGCCAGGGAGAAGGGGCGAATGAACACTGAAGCTTTCTTT. This encodes CAREKGRMNTEAFF.

V is TRBV4-3 and J is TRBJ1-1; D gene unclear. CDR1 and CDR2 from the germline V gene are LGHNA and YSLEER. The CDR3 sequence is 13 residues long. Trimming left V 1 base short and J 4 bases short, with 7 bases between. Here the CDR3 DNA reads TGCGCCAGCAGCCAAGGGAGGGCCACTGAAGCTTTCTTT. Amino acids: CASSQGRATEAFF.

The chain uses TRBV11-2 and TRBJ2-1; 15 nucleotides line up with TRBD2. The CDR3 runs to 16 residues. Unmatched junction bases numbered 6, after V lost 5 bases and J lost 7 bases. Germline V gene lookup returns CDR1 SGHAT and CDR2 FQNNGV. The CDR3 loop is CASSPRTSGRGNEQFF. In nucleotides, the CDR3 is TGTGCCAGCAGCCCGAGGACTAGCGGGAGGGGGAATGAGCAGTTCTTC.

CDR3 DNA: TGTGCCAGCAGCAGGGACATTTACTCTGGAAACACCATATATTTT. Translating it yields CASSRDIYSGNTIYF. The V call is TRBV7-9, the J call TRBJ1-3, with a possible D match to TRBD1 (6 bases). This CDR3 comprises 15 residues. The V and J ends lost 5 bases and 0 bases respectively, with 11 bases between them. Per germline, CDR1 SEHNR and CDR2 FQNEAQ (reference sequence).

This chain joins TRBV28 and TRBJ1-1; D not resolved. V shed 7 bases and J shed 5 bases, with 11 bases lying between them. The germline CDR1 and CDR2 sequences are MDHEN and SYDVKM. This CDR3 region has 12 residues. The CDR3 bases are TGTGCCAGCATGCGGGGTCAAACTGAAGCTTTCTTT. It specifies CASMRGQTEAFF.

The chain combines TRBV27 with TRBJ1-1; D is uncertain. Germline V gene data show CDR1 as MNHEY and CDR2 as SMNVEV (reference sequence). The ends were cut back, 0 bases at V and 1 base at J, with 9 bases in the middle. The CDR3 sequence is 15 residues long. The chain's CDR3 is CASSLSPGGNTEAFF. CDR3 bases: TGTGCCAGCAGTTTATCTCCCGGCGGGAACACTGAAGCTTTCTTT.

The V gene is TRBV4-2, the J gene TRBJ1-4; the D gene is possibly TRBD1 (6 bases). Trimming removed 0 bases from V and 1 base from J, with 9 bases in between. The germline CDR1 and CDR2 sequences are LGHNA and YNFKEQ. This CDR3 has 16 amino acids. The DNA for the CDR3 is TGTGCCAGCAGCCAAGATCCCAGGGGAACTAATGAAAAACTGTTTTTT. Residues: CASSQDPRGTNEKLFF.

The chain employs TRBV2 and TRBJ2-1; D is unresolved. Germline loops: CDR1 SNHLY, CDR2 FYNNEI. CDR3 length: 15 amino acids. With 1 base removed from V and 0 bases from J, the gap between germline ends came to 7 bases. The CDR3 protein is CASSEGRSSYNEQFF. CDR3 DNA: TGTGCCAGCAGTGAAGGGCGGAGCTCCTACAATGAGCAGTTCTTC. Drawing the rest from reference TRBV2 and TRBJ2-1, the complete variable domain is EPEVTQTPSHQVTQMGQEVILRCVPISNHLYFYWYRQILGQKVEFLVSFYNNEISEKSEIFDDQFSVERPDGSNFTLKIRSTKLEDSAMYFCASSEGRSSYNEQFFGPGTRLTVL.

The rearrangement joins TRBV28 to TRBJ1-4; 8 positions agree with TRBD1. The V gene end was trimmed by 5 bases and the J gene end by 0 bases; junction bases not matched to a gene: 20. Germline CDR1 and CDR2: MDHEN and SYDVKM. There are 21 residues in the CDR3. Written as DNA, the CDR3 is TGTGCCAGCAGTACAACTAACCGGGGACAGGATTATTTAGCAACTAATGAAAAACTGTTTTTT. It yields the protein CASSTTNRGQDYLATNEKLFF.

The V gene is TRBV29-1, the J gene TRBJ2-1, with 7 nucleotides matching TRBD2. The CDR3 is made up of 16 amino acids. Germline V gene lookup returns CDR1 SQVTM and CDR2 ANQGSEA. J gave up 12 bases and V 0 bases, and 17 bases lay outside the gene matches. The CDR3 DNA follows: TGCAGCGTTGAAGATCTGTGGCTAGCGGATTCGGGGGTGCAGTTCTTC. Translating gives CSVEDLWLADSGVQFF.

This clone was detected once. This chain connects TRBV4-2 to TRBJ2-2; possibly TRBD1 for D (5 bases). Between the trimmed V and J ends, which lost 1 base and 6 bases, there was a span of 12 bases. This CDR3 comprises 15 residues. CDR1 LGHNA and CDR2 YNFKEQ come from the germline V gene. This chain's CDR3 is CASSQVAQGAGELFF. CDR3 in DNA: TGTGCCAGCAGCCAAGTAGCCCAGGGCGCCGGGGAGCTGTTTTTT.